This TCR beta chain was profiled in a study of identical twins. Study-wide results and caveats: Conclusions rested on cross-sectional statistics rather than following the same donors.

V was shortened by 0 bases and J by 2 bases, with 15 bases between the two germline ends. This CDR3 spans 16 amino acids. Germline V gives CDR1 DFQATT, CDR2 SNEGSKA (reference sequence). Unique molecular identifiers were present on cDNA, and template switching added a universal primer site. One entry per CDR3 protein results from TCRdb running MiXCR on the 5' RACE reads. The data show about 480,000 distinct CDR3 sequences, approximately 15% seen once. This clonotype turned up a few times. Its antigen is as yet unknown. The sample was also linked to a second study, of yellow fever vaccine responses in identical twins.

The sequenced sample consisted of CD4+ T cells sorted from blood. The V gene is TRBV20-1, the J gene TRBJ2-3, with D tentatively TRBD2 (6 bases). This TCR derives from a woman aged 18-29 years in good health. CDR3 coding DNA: TGCAGTGCTAGAGATCTAAGGCGCGGGGACACAGATACGCAGTATTTT. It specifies CSARDLRRGDTDTQYF.